What follows are 18 T cell receptor beta chains derived from one specimen sequenced in a study of T cell clonality in common variable immunodeficiency. Broader study findings: Common variable immunodeficiency TCR beta sequences reportedly had fewer deletions and N-nucleotide insertions.

Here immunoSEQ multiplex PCR was the method, and the copy in TCRdb shows in-frame clones only, minus some. The repertoire consists of about 26,000 clones, none detected only once. The antigens these receptors bind are not known. The source material was peripheral blood mononuclear cells. These receptors were collected from a human donor with common variable immunodeficiency.

This clone turned up a few times. The CDR3 goes on 3 residues after the read ends, and that part is filled in from the germline J gene. The chain combines TRBV6-1 with TRBJ2-1, with 10 bases identical to TRBD1. Germline assignment: CDR1 MNHNS and CDR2 SASEGT. Unmatched junction bases numbered 4, after V lost 2 bases and J lost 9 bases. This CDR3 is 14 amino acids long. CDR3 DNA, as far as it was read: TGTGCCAGCAGTGAAAGACAGGGGGCCGGTGAG. Translation gives CASSERQGAGE. In full, the CDR3 is CASSERQGAGEQFF.

This clone has just a few counts. The CDR3 end falls 3 residues outside the read, so it is completed with the germline J gene. The chain is built from TRBV2 and TRBJ2-7, with 9 bases matching TRBD2. Germline V gene lookup returns CDR1 SNHLY and CDR2 FYNNEI. Unmatched junction bases numbered 6, after V lost 10 bases and J lost 5 bases. The CDR3 is made up of 12 amino acids. Incomplete CDR3 DNA: TGTGCCATTCTAGCGGGATTTAACGAG. Protein sequence: CAILAGFNE. The full CDR3 is CAILAGFNEQYF.

For this clone: The CDR3 end lies 3 residues beyond the end of the read and is filled in from the germline J gene. The sample contains more than one DNA sequence encoding this CDR3. The V call is TRBV7-2, the J call TRBJ2-5; TRBD1 is a possible D gene (6 bases). V lost 3 bases and J 5 bases, leaving 16 bases between the germline ends. Germline lookup yields CDR1 SGHTA and CDR2 FQGNSA. The CDR3 covers 15 residues. CDR3 protein: CASSLGTSNLETQYF. CDR3 bases read: TGTGCCAGCAGCTTGGGGACATCTAATTTGGAGACC.

This clone was seen repeatedly, ten times or more. The CDR3 here is CASSPPSNGRRAETQYF. The CDR3 DNA, read in part, is TGTGCCAGCTCACCACCTAGCAACGGCCGACGTGCAGAGACC. The chain links TRBV18 to TRBJ2-5; D not resolved. The DNA ends 3 residues before the CDR3 does, and the rest of the CDR3 is filled in from the germline J gene. V was pared by 0 bases and J by 4 bases, with 18 bases between. CDR1 and CDR2 (germline): KGHSH, LQKENI. The CDR3 sequence is 17 residues long.

Comment on this clone: The read halts 3 residues ahead of the CDR3 end, with the missing end drawn from the germline J gene. The V gene is TRBV20-1, the J gene TRBJ2-1; tentatively, D is TRBD2 (6 bases). Trimming removed 3 bases at V and 4 bases at J, with 7 bases between. CDR3 length: 12 amino acids. Germline V CDR1 and CDR2: DFQATT, SNEGSKA (reference sequence). The part of the CDR3 DNA that was read is TGCAGTGCTAGGGGGGGTTACAATGAG. Encoded protein: CSARGGYNE. The entire CDR3 sequence reads CSARGGYNEQFF.

This clone has just a few counts. Other DNA sequences in this sample translate to the same CDR3. The CDR3 sequence: CASSSMTARVGGGEQYF. The sequenced part of the CDR3 DNA is TGTGCCAGTAGTTCAATGACAGCCCGAGTCGGGGGTGGCGAG. The chain has TRBV19 and TRBJ2-7; D is possibly TRBD2 (6 bases). The CDR3 extends 3 residues past the end of the read, so its final part is completed from the germline J gene. V lost 5 bases to trimming and J lost 6 bases, with 26 bases between them. The CDR3 has 17 residues. Germline V gives CDR1 LNHDA, CDR2 SQIVND (reference sequence). The variable domain in full, completed from reference TRBV19 and TRBJ2-7, reads DGGITQSPKYLFRKEGQNVTLSCEQNLNHDAMYWYRQDPGQGLRLIYYSQIVNDFQKGDIAEGYSVSREKKESFPLTVTSAQKNPTAFYLCASSSMTARVGGGEQYFGPGTRLTVT.

This clone came up many times. Read sequence stops 3 residues before the CDR3 end, and the germline J gene provides the missing end. The chain has TRBV7-2 and TRBJ1-6; no clear D. The length of the CDR3 is 14 residues. In germline, CDR1 is SGHTA, CDR2 FQGNSA. V lost 5 bases and J lost 3, with 8 bases in between. CDR3 residues: CASSPGFYNSPLHF. The part of the CDR3 DNA that was read is TGTGCCAGCAGCCCCGGGTTCTATAATTCACCC.

This clone was counted a few times. The CDR3 extends 3 residues past the end of the read, so its final part is completed from the germline J gene. This chain joins TRBV7-9 and TRBJ2-4; D perhaps matches TRBD2 (5 bases). This CDR3 comprises 13 residues. Trimming stripped 7 bases from V and 3 bases from J, with 10 bases between. Germline V gene lookup returns CDR1 SEHNR and CDR2 FQNEAQ (reference sequence). Incomplete CDR3 DNA: TGTGCCAGCATCGGACTGAACAAAAACATT. This translates into CASIGLNKNI. The entire CDR3 protein reads CASIGLNKNIQYF.

This clone was observed at least ten times. From the germline J gene comes the end of the CDR3, since the read stops 3 residues before it. V usage is TRBV9 and J usage is TRBJ2-1, with 7 positions matching TRBD1. CDR1 and CDR2 (germline): SGDLS, YYNGEE. J was trimmed by 5 bases and V by 3 bases; bases with no gene match: 8. This CDR3 has 15 amino acids. Here the CDR3 reads CASSASDRFDNEQFF. Partial CDR3 DNA: TGTGCCAGCAGCGCCTCGGACAGGTTCGACAATGAG.

This clone was seen ten or more times. The observed sequence ends 3 residues before the CDR3 terminus, with the missing tail filled in from the germline J gene. The genes are TRBV5-1 and TRBJ1-2; TRBD1 is a possible D gene (6 bases). Trimming pared 4 bases from V and 6 bases from J, leaving 10 bases between. CDR1 is SGHRS and CDR2 is YFSETQ in the germline V gene. This CDR3 spans 12 amino acids. The CDR3 reads CASSINRDGYTF. The CDR3 bases that were read are TGCGCCAGCAGCATAAACAGGGATGGC.

This clone was seen repeatedly, ten times or more. The read ends 3 residues before the CDR3 terminus; that terminus is restored from the germline J gene. This chain uses TRBV6-1 with TRBJ1-5; a possible D gene is TRBD1 (6 bases). The germline gives CDR1 MNHNS, CDR2 SASEGT. The CDR3 extends over 12 amino acids. The V gene lost 3 bases and the J gene lost 9 bases, with 9 bases spanning the gap. The sequenced part of the CDR3 DNA is TGTGCCAGCAGTGACCAGGGGTTGCCC. The encoded protein is CASSDQGLP. The entire CDR3 protein is CASSDQGLPQHF.

In this sample, this clone turned up a few times. Sequencing ends 3 residues short of the CDR3 end; the germline J gene provides the rest. This rearrangement joins TRBV5-4 to TRBJ2-7, with 9 bases identical to TRBD1. The trim removed 4 bases at V and 4 bases at J, leaving 3 bases unmatched. This CDR3 contains 13 residues. Germline V CDR1 and CDR2: SGHNT, YYREEE (reference sequence). CDR3 bases read: TGTGCCAGCAGCGGGACAGGGAATTACGAG. Protein: CASSGTGNYE. The whole CDR3 sequence is CASSGTGNYEQYF.

Many counts were recorded for this clone. Coverage ceases 3 residues before the CDR3 finishes, and the germline J gene fills in the end. The V call is TRBV7-2, the J call TRBJ2-3; 8 nucleotides line up with TRBD2. Germline-derived CDR1 and CDR2 are SGHTA and FQGNSA. This CDR3 has 15 residues. The J segment lost 2 bases and the V segment lost 0 bases, leaving 1 base of the junction unmatched. CDR3 loop: CASSLASGVTDTQYF. CDR3 DNA, as far as it was read: TGTGCCAGCAGCTTAGCTAGCGGGGTCACAGATACG.

This clone was counted ten times or more. The CDR3 end is not reached by the read, which stops 3 residues before it; the germline J gene fills it in. The genes are TRBV18 and TRBJ2-5, with D possibly matching TRBD1 (6 bases). The CDR3 totals 13 residues. CDR1 is KGHSH, CDR2 LQKENI, per germline. V lost 4 bases and J 4 bases, leaving 10 bases between the germline ends. CDR3 DNA, as far as it was read: TGTGCCAGCTCACAGGGGGTATTAGAGACC. It encodes CASSQGVLET. The full-length CDR3 reads as CASSQGVLETQYF.

This clone was detected a few times. The CDR3 end is not reached by the read, which stops 3 residues before it; the germline J gene fills it in. The chain has TRBV11-2 and TRBJ1-5; TRBD1 is a possible D gene (5 bases). This CDR3 region has 13 residues. CDR1 is SGHAT and CDR2 is FQNNGV in the germline V gene. The CDR3 here is CASSLELQDPQHF. Partial CDR3 DNA: TGTGCCAGCAGCTTAGAGTTACAGGATCCC.

Details on this clone: At one end, the junction sequence differs from germline, possibly due to a read error. The read finishes 3 residues shy of the CDR3 end, and the germline J gene is used to complete it. This sample includes further DNA sequences coding for the same CDR3. The rearrangement links TRBV18 to TRBJ2-7, with TRBD1 matching over 7 bases. The CDR3 sequence is 13 residues long. Per the germline V gene, CDR1 is KGHSH and CDR2 is LQKENI. This CDR3 is CVSKPKGAYEQYF. The sequenced part of the CDR3 DNA is TGTGTCAGCAAGCCAAAGGGGGCATACGAG.

This clone was picked up many times. With the read ending 3 residues before the CDR3 end, the germline J gene is used to fill in that end. The chain carries TRBV30 and TRBJ2-3; 8 positions match TRBD2. The CDR3 sequence is 17 residues long. Germline V gives CDR1 GTSNPN, CDR2 SVGIG (reference sequence). Trimming at V came to 3 bases and at J to 2 bases, leaving 13 bases not matched to a gene. The CDR3 sequence: CAWRGWDGGGYTDTQYF. The CDR3 bases that were read are TGTGCCTGGAGGGGTTGGGATGGCGGGGGGTACACAGATACG.

This clone was counted at least ten times. The CDR3 end falls 3 residues outside the read, so it is completed with the germline J gene. The chain recombines TRBV19 with TRBJ1-5; D gene uncertain. CDR3 size: 12 residues. CDR1 is LNHDA and CDR2 is SQIVND in the germline V gene (reference sequence). V lost 7 bases to trimming and J lost 1 base, with 5 bases between them. Here the CDR3 reads CASTVSNQPQHF. CDR3 bases read: TGTGCCAGTACTGTCAGCAATCAGCCC. The full variable domain, with the rest looked up from reference TRBV19 and TRBJ1-5, is DGGITQSPKYLFRKEGQNVTLSCEQNLNHDAMYWYRQDPGQGLRLIYYSQIVNDFQKGDIAEGYSVSREKKESFPLTVTSAQKNPTAFYLCASTVSNQPQHFGDGTRLSIL.